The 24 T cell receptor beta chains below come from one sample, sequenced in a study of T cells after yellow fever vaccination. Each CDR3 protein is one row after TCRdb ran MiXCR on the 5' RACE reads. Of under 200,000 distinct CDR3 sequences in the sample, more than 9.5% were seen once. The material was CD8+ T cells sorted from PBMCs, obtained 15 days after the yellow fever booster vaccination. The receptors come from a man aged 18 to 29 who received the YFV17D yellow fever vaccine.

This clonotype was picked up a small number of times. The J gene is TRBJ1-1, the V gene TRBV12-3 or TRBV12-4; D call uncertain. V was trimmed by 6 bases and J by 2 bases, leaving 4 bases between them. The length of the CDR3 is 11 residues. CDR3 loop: CASRSNTEAFF. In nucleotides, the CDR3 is TGTGCCAGCAGGTCTAACACTGAAGCTTTCTTT.

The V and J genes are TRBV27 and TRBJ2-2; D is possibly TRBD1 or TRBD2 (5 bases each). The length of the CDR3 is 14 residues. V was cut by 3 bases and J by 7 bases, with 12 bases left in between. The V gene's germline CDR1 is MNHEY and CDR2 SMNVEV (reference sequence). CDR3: CASSFGQGVGELFF. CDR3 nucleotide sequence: TGTGCCAGCAGTTTCGGCCAGGGAGTCGGGGAGCTGTTTTTT.

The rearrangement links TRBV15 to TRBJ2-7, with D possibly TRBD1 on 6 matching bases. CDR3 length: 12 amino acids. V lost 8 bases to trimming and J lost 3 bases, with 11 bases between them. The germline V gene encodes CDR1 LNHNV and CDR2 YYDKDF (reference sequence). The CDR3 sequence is CATGAGDYEQYF. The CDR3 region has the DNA TGTGCCACCGGGGCAGGGGACTACGAGCAGTACTTC.

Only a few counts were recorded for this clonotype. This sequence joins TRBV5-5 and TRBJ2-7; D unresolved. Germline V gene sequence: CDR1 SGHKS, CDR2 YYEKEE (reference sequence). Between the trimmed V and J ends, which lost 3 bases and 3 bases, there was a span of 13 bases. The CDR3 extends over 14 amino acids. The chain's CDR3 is CASSSSGSLYEQYV. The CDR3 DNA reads TGTGCCAGCAGCTCTTCGGGTAGCCTCTACGAGCAGTACGTC.

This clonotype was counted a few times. CDR3 DNA sequence: TGTGCCTGGTCGATAAACACCGGGGAGCTGTTTTTT. Its translation: CAWSINTGELFF. This chain joins TRBV30 and TRBJ2-2; D is undetermined. The ends were cut back, 5 bases at V and 2 bases at J, with 6 bases in the middle. Looked up from germline, CDR1 is GTSNPN and CDR2 is SVGIG (reference sequence). The CDR3 has 12 residues.

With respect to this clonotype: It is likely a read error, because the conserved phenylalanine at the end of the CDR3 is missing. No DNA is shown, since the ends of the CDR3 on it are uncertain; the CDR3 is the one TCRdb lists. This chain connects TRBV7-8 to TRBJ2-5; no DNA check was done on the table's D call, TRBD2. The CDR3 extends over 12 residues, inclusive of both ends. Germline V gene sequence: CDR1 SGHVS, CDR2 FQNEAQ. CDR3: CASSKGAGGPLV.

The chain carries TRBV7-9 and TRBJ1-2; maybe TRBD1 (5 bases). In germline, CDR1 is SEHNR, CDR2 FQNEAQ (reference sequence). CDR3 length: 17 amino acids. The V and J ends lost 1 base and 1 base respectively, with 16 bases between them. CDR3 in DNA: TGTGCCAGCAGCTTAGTAAGGACGACAGCTTATAACTATGGCTACACCTTC. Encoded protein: CASSLVRTTAYNYGYTF.

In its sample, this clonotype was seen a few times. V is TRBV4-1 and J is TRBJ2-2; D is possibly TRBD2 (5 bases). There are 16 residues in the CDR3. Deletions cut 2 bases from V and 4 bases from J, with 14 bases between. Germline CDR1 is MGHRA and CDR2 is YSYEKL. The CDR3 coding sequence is TGCGCCAGCAGCCAAATGTCCCCTAGCCCCACCGGGGAGCTGTTTTTT. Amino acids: CASSQMSPSPTGELFF.

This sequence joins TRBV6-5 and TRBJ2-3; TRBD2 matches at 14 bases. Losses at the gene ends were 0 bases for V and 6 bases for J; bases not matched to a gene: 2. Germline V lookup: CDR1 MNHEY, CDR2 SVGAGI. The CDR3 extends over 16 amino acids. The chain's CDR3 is CASSYSTSGGVDTQYF. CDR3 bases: TGTGCCAGCAGTTACTCGACTAGCGGGGGGGTTGATACGCAGTATTTT.

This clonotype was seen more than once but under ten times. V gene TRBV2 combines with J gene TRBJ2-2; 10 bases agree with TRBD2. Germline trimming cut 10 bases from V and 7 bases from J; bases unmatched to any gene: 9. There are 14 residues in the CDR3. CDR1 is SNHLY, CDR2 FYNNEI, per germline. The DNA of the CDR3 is TGTGCCACGAAGGGACTAGCGAAGAACGGGGAGCTGTTTTTT. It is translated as CATKGLAKNGELFF.

CDR3 coding DNA: TGTGCCAGCAGTTCCGGGACAGATAGCAATCAGCCCCAGCATTTT. As protein: CASSSGTDSNQPQHF. The chain joins TRBV6-5 to TRBJ1-5; TRBD1 aligns across 7 bases. The ends lost 4 bases at V and 0 bases at J; junction bases unmatched: 3. This CDR3 is 15 amino acids long. Germline CDR1 and CDR2: MNHEY and SVGAGI.

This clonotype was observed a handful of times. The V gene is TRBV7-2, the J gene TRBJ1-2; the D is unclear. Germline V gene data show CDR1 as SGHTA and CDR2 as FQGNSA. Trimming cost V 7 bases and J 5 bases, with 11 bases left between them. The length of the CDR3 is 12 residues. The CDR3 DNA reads TGTGCCAGCACCCCCACCACTTATGGCTACACCTTC. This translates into CASTPTTYGYTF.

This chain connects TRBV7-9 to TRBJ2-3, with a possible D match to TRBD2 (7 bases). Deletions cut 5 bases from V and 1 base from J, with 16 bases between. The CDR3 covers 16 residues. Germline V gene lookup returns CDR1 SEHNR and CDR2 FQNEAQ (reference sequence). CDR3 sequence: CASSGGGGIGTDTQYF. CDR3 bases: TGTGCCAGCAGCGGAGGGGGGGGCATAGGCACAGATACGCAGTATTTT.

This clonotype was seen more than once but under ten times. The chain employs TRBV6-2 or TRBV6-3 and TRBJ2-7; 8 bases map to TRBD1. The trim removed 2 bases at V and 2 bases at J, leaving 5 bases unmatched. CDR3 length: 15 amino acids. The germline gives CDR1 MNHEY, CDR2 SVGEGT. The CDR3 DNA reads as TGTGCCAGCAGTTACGTTTCAGGGGGCCCCTACGAGCAGTACGTC. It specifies CASSYVSGGPYEQYV.

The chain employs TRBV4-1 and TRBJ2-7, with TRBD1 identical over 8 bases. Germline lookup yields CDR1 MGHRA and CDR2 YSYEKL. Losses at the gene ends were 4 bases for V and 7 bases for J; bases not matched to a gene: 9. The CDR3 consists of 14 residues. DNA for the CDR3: TGCGCCAGCAGCCCCAGGACAGGGTTTCGTGAGCAGTACGTC. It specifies CASSPRTGFREQYV.

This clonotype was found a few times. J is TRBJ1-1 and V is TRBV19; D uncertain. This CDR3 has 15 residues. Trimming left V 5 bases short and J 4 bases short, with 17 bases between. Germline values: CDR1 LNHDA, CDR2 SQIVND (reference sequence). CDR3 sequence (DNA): TGTGCCAGTAGTCCTTCTGTAGGGTATGGCACTGAAGCTTTCTTT. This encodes CASSPSVGYGTEAFF.

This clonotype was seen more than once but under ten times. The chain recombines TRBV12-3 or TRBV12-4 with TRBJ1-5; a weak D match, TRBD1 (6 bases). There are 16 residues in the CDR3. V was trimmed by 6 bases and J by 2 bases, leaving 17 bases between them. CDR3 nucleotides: TGTGCCAGCAGCTCAGGGGTCCCGATAGGCAATCAGCCCCAGCATTTT. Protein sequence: CASSSGVPIGNQPQHF.

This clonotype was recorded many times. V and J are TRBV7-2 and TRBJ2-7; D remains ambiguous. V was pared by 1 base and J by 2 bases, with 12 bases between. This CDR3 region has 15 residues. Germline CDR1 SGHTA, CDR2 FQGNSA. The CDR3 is CASSLGLGSAYEQYF. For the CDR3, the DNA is TGTGCCAGCAGCTTAGGTCTCGGCAGTGCCTACGAGCAGTACTTC.

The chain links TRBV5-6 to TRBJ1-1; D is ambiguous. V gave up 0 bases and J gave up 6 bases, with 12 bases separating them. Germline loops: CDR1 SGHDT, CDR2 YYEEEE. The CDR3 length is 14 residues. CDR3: CASSLVLGKAEAFF. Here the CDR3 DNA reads TGTGCCAGCAGCTTGGTCCTAGGAAAGGCTGAAGCTTTCTTT.

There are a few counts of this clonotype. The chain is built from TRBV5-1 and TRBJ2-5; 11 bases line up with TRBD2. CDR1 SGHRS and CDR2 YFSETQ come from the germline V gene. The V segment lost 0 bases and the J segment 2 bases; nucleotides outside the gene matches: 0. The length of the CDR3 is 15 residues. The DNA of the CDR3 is TGCGCCAGCAGCTTGGGACTAGCGGGACAAGAGACCCAGTACTTC. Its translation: CASSLGLAGQETQYF.

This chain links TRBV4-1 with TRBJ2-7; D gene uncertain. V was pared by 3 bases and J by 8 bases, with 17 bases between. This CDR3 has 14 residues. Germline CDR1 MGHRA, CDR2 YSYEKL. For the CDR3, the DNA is TGCGCCAGCAGCCAGGTTTTAACGGCCTTCAAGCAGTACTTC. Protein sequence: CASSQVLTAFKQYF.

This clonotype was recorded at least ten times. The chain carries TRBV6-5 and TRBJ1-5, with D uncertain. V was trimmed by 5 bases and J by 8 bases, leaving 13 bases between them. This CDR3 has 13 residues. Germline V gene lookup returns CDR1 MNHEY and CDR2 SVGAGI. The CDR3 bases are TGTGCCAGCAGTCCGGCCAGCACTGAGCCCCAGCATTTT. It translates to CASSPASTEPQHF.

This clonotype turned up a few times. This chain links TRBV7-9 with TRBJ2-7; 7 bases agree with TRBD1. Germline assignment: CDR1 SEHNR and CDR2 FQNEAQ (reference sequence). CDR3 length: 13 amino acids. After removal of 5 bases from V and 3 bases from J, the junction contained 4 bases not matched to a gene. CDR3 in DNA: TGTGCCAGCAGCACGACAGGGTTCTACGAGCAGTACGTC. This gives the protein CASSTTGFYEQYV.

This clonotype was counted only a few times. The CDR3 bases are TGCGCCAGCAGTCTGGGGACTAGCGGGGGCGAGCAGTACTTC. Amino acids: CASSLGTSGGEQYF. The V and J genes are TRBV23-1 and TRBJ2-7, with 14 bases aligning to TRBD2. TRBV23-1 is an ORF for which the function is uncertain. The trim removed 4 bases at V and 6 bases at J, leaving 2 bases unmatched. The CDR3 consists of 14 residues.